These T cell receptor beta chains were read from a single sample in a study of T cell responses to AZD1222 COVID-19 vaccine. Assay used: immunoSEQ multiplex PCR; TCRdb lists only in-frame clones, some missing. Of 99,000 or so clones listed, over 75% are singletons. The material sequenced was peripheral blood, taken on day 0 of AZD1222 vaccination. The source of these receptors is an adult in good health. Both conserved end residues are part of each CDR3. D genes are given only for firm matches. The size field is filled for only some rows; it gives once, few, many or a size class.

-,TRBV5-1,TRBJ2-2,-,CASSLDDGAGELFF,TGCGCCAGCAGCTTGGATGACGGAGCCGGGGAGCTGTTTTTT
-,TRBV11-2,TRBJ1-1,TRBD1,CASSLDSLFRDRGPEAFF,TGTGCCAGCAGCTTAGATTCTCTTTTCCGGGACAGGGGGCCTGAAGCTTTCTTT
-,TRBV19,TRBJ1-5,TRBD1,CASSREPGTGLRQPQHF,TGTGCCAGTAGTAGAGAACCCGGGACAGGGTTGAGGCAGCCCCAGCATTTT
-,TRBV5-5,TRBJ1-2,-,CASSSRVGGYTF,TGTGCCAGCAGCTCCAGGGTGGGAGGCTACACCTTC
-,TRBV7-3,TRBJ2-3,-,CASSPSGRATDTQYF,TGTGCCAGCAGCCCTTCTGGACGGGCCACAGATACGCAGTATTTT
-,TRBV10-3,TRBJ1-2,-,CAISQGSRYGYTF,TGTGCCATCAGCCAGGGGAGTCGCTATGGCTACACCTTC
-,TRBV19,TRBJ1-1,-,CASTSLGHTEAFF,TGTGCCAGTACCTCCCTAGGACACACTGAAGCTTTCTTT
-,TRBV6-5,TRBJ2-7,TRBD2,CASRTSGSNEQYF,TGTGCCAGCCGGACTAGCGGCTCTAACGAGCAGTACTTC
-,TRBV4-3,TRBJ2-2,TRBD2,CASSQVPPLAGSGELFF,TGCGCCAGCAGCCAAGTTCCCCCCCTAGCGGGAAGTGGGGAGCTGTTTTTT
-,TRBV29-1,TRBJ2-7,-,CSVGPQGAYEQYF,TGCAGCGTTGGTCCCCAGGGAGCCTACGAGCAGTACTTC
once,TRBV18,TRBJ2-1,-,CASSPPPQLAGNEQFF,TGTGCCAGCTCACCACCTCCTCAACTAGCTGGTAATGAGCAGTTCTTC
few,TRBV7-6,TRBJ1-1,TRBD1,CASSPVGTDEAFF,TGTGCCAGCAGCCCGGTGGGGACAGATGAAGCTTTCTTT
-,TRBV19,TRBJ1-1,-,CASNREGDTEAFF,TGTGCCAGTAACAGGGAGGGAGACACTGAAGCTTTCTTT
-,TRBV10-1,TRBJ2-5,TRBD2,CASRGLAGVIVQETQYF,TGCGCCAGCAGGGGACTAGCGGGAGTAATCGTCCAAGAGACCCAGTACTTC
-,TRBV2,TRBJ1-3,-,CASSYTVQGNTIYF,TGTGCCAGCAGCTATACAGTCCAAGGAAACACCATATATTTT
-,TRBV20-1,TRBJ1-2,-,CSAIQGPGYTF,TGCAGTGCAATACAGGGCCCGGGCTACACCTTC
-,TRBV19,TRBJ1-5,-,CASSMDSGSQPQHF,TGTGCCAGTAGTATGGACAGCGGGTCACAGCCCCAGCATTTT
-,TRBV28,TRBJ1-3,-,CASSLDSTIYF,TGTGCCAGCAGTTTGGACAGCACCATATATTTT
-,TRBV25-1,TRBJ1-5,-,CASSEYETEVQPQHF,TGTGCCAGCAGTGAATACGAGACAGAGGTTCAGCCCCAGCATTTT
-,TRBV11-3,TRBJ1-1,TRBD1,CASSPRQGAGYTEAFF,TGTGCCAGCAGCCCTCGTCAGGGGGCTGGGTACACTGAAGCTTTCTTT
-,TRBV5-4,TRBJ2-3,-,CASSFGGRVTDTQYF,TGTGCCAGCAGCTTTGGGGGTAGGGTAACAGATACGCAGTATTTT
-,TRBV9,TRBJ1-4,TRBD1,CASSVAGDRDEKLFF,TGTGCCAGCAGCGTAGCAGGAGACAGGGACGAAAAACTGTTTTTT
-,TRBV10-2,TRBJ1-1,-,CASVTDGRNTEAFF,TGCGCCAGTGTTACGGACGGGCGGAACACTGAAGCTTTCTTT
-,TRBV7-2,TRBJ2-7,TRBD1,CASSLDLGQASYEQYF,TGTGCCAGCAGCTTAGACCTCGGACAGGCCTCCTACGAGCAGTACTTC
-,TRBV11-2,TRBJ1-1,-,CASSSPRGATEAFF,TGTGCCAGCAGCTCACCCCGCGGGGCCACTGAAGCTTTCTTT
-,TRBV7-9,TRBJ2-7,-,CASSSTASYEQYF,TGTGCCAGCAGCTCGACAGCTTCCTACGAGCAGTACTTC
few,TRBV19,TRBJ1-6,-,CASSSVVSPLHF,TGTGCCAGTAGCAGCGTGGTTTCACCCCTCCACTTT
-,TRBV11-2,TRBJ2-4,TRBD1,CASSPQGGLAKNIQYF,TGTGCCAGCAGCCCACAGGGGGGTCTAGCCAAAAACATTCAGTACTTC
-,TRBV6-6,TRBJ2-7,-,CASSYSNSEGKNEQYF,TGTGCCAGCAGTTACTCGAATAGCGAGGGTAAGAACGAGCAGTACTTC
-,TRBV2,TRBJ2-2,TRBD1,CASTRWTGGTGELFF,TGTGCCAGCACCAGGTGGACAGGTGGCACCGGGGAGCTGTTTTTT
-,TRBV6-5,TRBJ1-4,-,CASRSRGGTNEKLFF,TGTGCCAGCAGGTCCAGGGGTGGCACTAATGAAAAACTGTTTTTT
-,TRBV6-4,TRBJ2-3,-,CASSETGLETDTQYF,TGTGCCAGCAGTGAAACGGGGCTCGAGACAGATACGCAGTATTTT
-,TRBV7-9,TRBJ1-1,-,CASIRGGTTEAFF,TGTGCCAGCATACGGGGAGGGACCACTGAAGCTTTCTTT
-,TRBV3-1/TRBV3-2,TRBJ1-2,-,CASSQAAYGYTF,TGTGCCAGCAGCCAAGCAGCCTATGGCTACACCTTC
once,TRBV6-4,TRBJ1-1,-,CASSARAGSEAFF,TGTGCCAGCAGTGCGCGGGCTGGCTCTGAAGCTTTCTTT
-,TRBV28,TRBJ1-1,TRBD1,CASSLRPGQLRGAFF,TGTGCCAGCAGTTTAAGGCCGGGACAGCTAAGGGGAGCTTTCTTT
-,TRBV9,TRBJ1-2,-,CASSPWAGTPSLGYTF,TGTGCCAGCAGCCCCTGGGCCGGGACCCCAAGCTTGGGCTACACCTTC
-,TRBV4-2,TRBJ1-4,TRBD1,CASSLSGPGTGNEKLFF,TGTGCCAGCAGCCTATCCGGACCCGGGACAGGGAATGAAAAACTGTTTTTT
-,TRBV2,TRBJ1-1,-,CASSVYRVVTEAFF,TGTGCCAGCAGTGTGTACAGGGTTGTCACTGAAGCTTTCTTT
-,TRBV6-5,TRBJ1-1,-,CASSYQGVTEAFF,TGTGCCAGCAGTTACCAGGGAGTCACTGAAGCTTTCTTT
-,TRBV3-1/TRBV3-2,TRBJ2-3,TRBD2,CASSQSGLETDTQYF,TGTGCCAGCAGCCAATCTGGACTAGAAACAGATACGCAGTATTTT
-,TRBV11-3,TRBJ1-2,TRBD1,CASSSGGGSYGYTF,TGTGCCAGCAGCTCTGGAGGGGGCAGCTATGGCTACACCTTC
-,TRBV21-1,TRBJ2-3,-,CASAGTGRGNPDTQYF,TGTGCCAGTGCGGGGACAGGGCGTGGAAACCCAGATACGCAGTATTTT
-,TRBV2,TRBJ1-6,-,CASSERHTVSSYNSPLHF,TGTGCCAGCAGCGAACGACATACCGTGAGCTCCTATAATTCACCCCTCCACTTT
-,TRBV6-5,TRBJ2-7,-,CASSYSGGWEQYF,TGTGCCAGCAGTTACTCGGGAGGTTGGGAGCAGTACTTC
-,TRBV14,TRBJ1-4,-,CASSHSPYGNEKLFF,TGTGCCAGCAGCCACAGTCCCTATGGGAACGAAAAACTGTTTTTT
once,TRBV18,TRBJ1-1,-,CASSLHRAKNTEAFF,TGTGCCAGCTCACTTCATAGGGCCAAGAACACTGAAGCTTTCTTT
-,TRBV4-1,TRBJ1-2,-,CASSQEPGTTYGYTF,TGCGCCAGCAGCCAAGAGCCAGGCACGACCTATGGCTACACCTTC
-,TRBV27,TRBJ2-1,-,CASSLFGNEQFF,TGTGCCAGCAGTTTATTTGGGAATGAGCAGTTCTTC
-,TRBV5-6,TRBJ1-2,-,CASSLQATNYGYTF,TGTGCCAGCAGCTTGCAGGCAACTAACTATGGCTACACCTTC
-,TRBV2,TRBJ2-7,-,CASSESGWGYEQYF,TGTGCCAGCAGTGAAAGTGGGTGGGGGTACGAGCAGTACTTC
-,TRBV28,TRBJ1-1,TRBD1,CASKSGQRSTEAFF,TGTGCCAGCAAATCGGGACAGCGCAGCACTGAAGCTTTCTTT